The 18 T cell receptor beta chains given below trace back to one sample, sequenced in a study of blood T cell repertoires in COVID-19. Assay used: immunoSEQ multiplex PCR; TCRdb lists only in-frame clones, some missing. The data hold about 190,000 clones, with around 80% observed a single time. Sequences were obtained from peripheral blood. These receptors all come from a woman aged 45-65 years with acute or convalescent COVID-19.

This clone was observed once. DNA for the CDR3: TGTGCCAGCAAACCGGGACACACAACCTACGAGCAGTACTTC. Its translation is CASKPGHTTYEQYF. V is TRBV2 and J is TRBJ2-7, with D tentatively TRBD1 (6 bases). The CDR3 has 14 amino acids. The germline V gene has CDR1 SNHLY and CDR2 FYNNEI. Trimming left V 7 bases short and J 2 bases short, with 15 bases between.

For the CDR3, the DNA is TGCGCCATCAAAGACAGGGGGAGCACAGATACGCAGTATTTT. This sequence encodes CAIKDRGSTDTQYF. The chain uses TRBV10-2 and TRBJ2-3, with TRBD1 matching 9 bases. The CDR3 sequence is 14 residues long. Germline V gives CDR1 WSHSY, CDR2 SAAADI. V lost 10 bases and J lost 0; bases outside the gene matches: 5.

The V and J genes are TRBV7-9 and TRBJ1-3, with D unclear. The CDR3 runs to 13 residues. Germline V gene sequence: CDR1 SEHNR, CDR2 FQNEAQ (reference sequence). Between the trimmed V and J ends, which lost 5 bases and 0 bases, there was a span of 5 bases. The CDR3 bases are TGTGCCAGCAGCGTCAACTCTGGAAACACCATATATTTT. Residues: CASSVNSGNTIYF.

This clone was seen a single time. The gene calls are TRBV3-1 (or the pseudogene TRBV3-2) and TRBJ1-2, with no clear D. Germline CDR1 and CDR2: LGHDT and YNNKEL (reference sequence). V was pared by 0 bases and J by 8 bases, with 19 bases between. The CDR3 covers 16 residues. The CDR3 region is CASSQDRTGGFGGYTF. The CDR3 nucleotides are TGTGCCAGCAGCCAAGATCGAACGGGAGGATTCGGAGGCTACACCTTC.

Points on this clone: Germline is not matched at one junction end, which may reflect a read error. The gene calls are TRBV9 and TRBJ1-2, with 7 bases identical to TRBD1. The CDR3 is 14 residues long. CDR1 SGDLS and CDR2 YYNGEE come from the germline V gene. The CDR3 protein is CASSDLLGRQGILF. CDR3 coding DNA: TGTGCCAGCAGCGACCTACTGGGAAGACAGGGCATCCTCTTC.

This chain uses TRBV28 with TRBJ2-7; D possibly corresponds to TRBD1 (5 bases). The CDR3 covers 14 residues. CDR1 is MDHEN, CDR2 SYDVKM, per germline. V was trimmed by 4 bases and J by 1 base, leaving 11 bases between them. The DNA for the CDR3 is TGTGCCAGCAGTTCGACAGCTCCATCCTACGAGCAGTACTTC. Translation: CASSSTAPSYEQYF.

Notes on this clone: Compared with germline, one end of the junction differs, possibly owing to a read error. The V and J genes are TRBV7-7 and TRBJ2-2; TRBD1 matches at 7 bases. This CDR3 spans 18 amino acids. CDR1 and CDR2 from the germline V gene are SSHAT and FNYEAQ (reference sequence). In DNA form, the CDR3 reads TGTGCTAGCAGCTTAAACCTACAGGGGCCTACGAACACCGGGGAGCTGTTTTTT. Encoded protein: CASSLNLQGPTNTGELFF. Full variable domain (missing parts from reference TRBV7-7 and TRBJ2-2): GAGVSQSPRYKVTKRGQDVTLRCDPISSHATLYWYQQALGQGPEFLTYFNYEAQPDKSGLPSDRFSAERPEGSISTLTIQRTEQRDSAMYRCASSLNLQGPTNTGELFFGEGSRLTVL.

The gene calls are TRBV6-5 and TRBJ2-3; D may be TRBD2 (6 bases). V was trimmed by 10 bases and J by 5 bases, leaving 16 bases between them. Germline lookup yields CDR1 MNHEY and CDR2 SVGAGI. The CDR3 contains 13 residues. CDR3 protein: CAISVSGKDTQYF. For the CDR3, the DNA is TGTGCCATCTCAGTTAGCGGAAAAGATACGCAGTATTTT.

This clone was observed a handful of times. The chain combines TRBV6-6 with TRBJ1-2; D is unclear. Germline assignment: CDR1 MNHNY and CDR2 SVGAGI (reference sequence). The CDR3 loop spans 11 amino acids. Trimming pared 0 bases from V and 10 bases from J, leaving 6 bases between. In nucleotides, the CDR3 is TGTGCCAGCAGTTACTCGGAGGACTACACCTTC. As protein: CASSYSEDYTF.

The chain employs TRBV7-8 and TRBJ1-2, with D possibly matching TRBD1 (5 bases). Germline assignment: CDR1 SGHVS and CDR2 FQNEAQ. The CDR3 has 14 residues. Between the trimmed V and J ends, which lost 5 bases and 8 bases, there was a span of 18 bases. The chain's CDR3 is CASSPRGTSRGYTF. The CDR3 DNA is TGTGCCAGCAGCCCACGCGGGACTTCGCGGGGCTACACCTTC.

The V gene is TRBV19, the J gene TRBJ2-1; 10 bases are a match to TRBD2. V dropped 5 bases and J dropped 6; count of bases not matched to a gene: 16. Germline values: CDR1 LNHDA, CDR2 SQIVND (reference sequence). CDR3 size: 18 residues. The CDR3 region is CASSSPQLAGSSINEQFF. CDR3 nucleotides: TGTGCCAGTAGTTCACCACAACTAGCGGGATCTTCTATCAATGAGCAGTTCTTC.

CDR3 sequence reads: CASGGTGAEKLFF. Written as DNA, the CDR3 is TGTGCCAGCGGAGGGACAGGGGCCGAAAAACTGTTTTTT. This chain links TRBV25-1 with TRBJ1-4, with TRBD1 identical over 10 bases. Germline CDR1 is MGHDK and CDR2 is SYGVNS. The CDR3 sequence is 13 residues long. After removal of 8 bases from V and 8 bases from J, the junction contained 5 bases not matched to a gene.

The CDR3 sequence is CASSSAPRLTLTYEQYF. In nucleotides, the CDR3 is TGTGCCAGCAGTTCCGCCCCACGTCTAACCTTAACCTACGAGCAGTACTTC. The chain has TRBV28 and TRBJ2-7; D remains unclear. Germline values: CDR1 MDHEN, CDR2 SYDVKM. The CDR3 totals 17 residues. Trimming left V 4 bases short and J 2 bases short, with 21 bases between.

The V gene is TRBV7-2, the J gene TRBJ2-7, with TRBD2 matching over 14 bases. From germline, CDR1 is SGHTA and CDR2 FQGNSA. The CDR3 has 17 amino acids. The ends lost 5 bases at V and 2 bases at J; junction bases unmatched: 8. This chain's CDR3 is CASSLRLAGGEPYEQYF. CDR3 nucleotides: TGTGCCAGCAGCCTCCGACTAGCGGGGGGGGAGCCCTACGAGCAGTACTTC.

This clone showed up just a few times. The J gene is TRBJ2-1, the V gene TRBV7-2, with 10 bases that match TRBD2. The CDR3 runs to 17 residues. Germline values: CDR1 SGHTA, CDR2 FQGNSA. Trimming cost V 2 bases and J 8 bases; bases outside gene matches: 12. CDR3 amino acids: CASSLIPSGSPLHEQFF. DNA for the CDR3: TGTGCCAGCAGCTTAATTCCTAGCGGGAGTCCCCTCCATGAGCAGTTCTTC.

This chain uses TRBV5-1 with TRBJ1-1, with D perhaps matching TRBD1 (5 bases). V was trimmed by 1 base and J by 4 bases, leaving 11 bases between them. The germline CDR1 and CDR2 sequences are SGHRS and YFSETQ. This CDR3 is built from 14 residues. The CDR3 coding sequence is TGCGCCAGCAGCTTGAAGGGGCCGAGCACTGAAGCTTTCTTT. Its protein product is CASSLKGPSTEAFF.

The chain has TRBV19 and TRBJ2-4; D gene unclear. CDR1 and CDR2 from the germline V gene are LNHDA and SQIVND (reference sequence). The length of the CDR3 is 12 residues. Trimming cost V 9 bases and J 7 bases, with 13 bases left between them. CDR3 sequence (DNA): TGTGCCAGCTGCCAACAGCCTAACATTCAGTACTTC. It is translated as CASCQQPNIQYF.

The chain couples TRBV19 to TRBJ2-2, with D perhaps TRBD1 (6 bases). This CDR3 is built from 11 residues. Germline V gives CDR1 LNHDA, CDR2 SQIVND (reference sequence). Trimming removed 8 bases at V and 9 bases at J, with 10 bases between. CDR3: CASRQARELFF. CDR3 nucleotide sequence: TGTGCCAGTCGACAGGCGCGGGAGCTGTTTTTT.